The clone carrying this TCR beta chain was counted at least ten times. Time point in this sample: newly diagnosed GD, antithyroid drugs for less than 3 months. There was RNA extracted from PBMCs, and the TCR library was made from it. Construction of the TCR beta libraries employed iRepertoire HTBI primers in conjunction with Arm-PCR of CDR3 regions. TCRdb independently ran MiXCR on the multiplex PCR reads; one entry per CDR3 protein. Of 300,000 to 450,000 distinct CDR3 sequences listed, roughly 16% are singletons. The CDR3 runs to 17 residues. The V gene's germline CDR1 is MDHEN and CDR2 SYDVKM. With 5 bases clipped from V and 0 bases from J, the junction kept 8 bases outside the gene matches. The data originate from a study of regulatory T cells in long-lasting Graves disease.

Source: peripheral blood mononuclear cells (PBMCs), taken at new diagnosis, from a patient treated with antithyroid drugs. V is TRBV28 and J is TRBJ2-3; TRBD2 agrees at 10 bases. This clonotype originated in a female donor with Graves disease. The CDR3 protein is CASSPTSGKPSTDTQYF. DNA of the CDR3: TGTGCCAGCAGTCCAACTAGCGGGAAGCCTAGCACAGATACGCAGTATTTT.